Listed here are 22 T cell receptor beta chains from one sample, sequenced in a study of cytomegalovirus exposure and HLA in healthy donors (dated by TCRdb to between 2016 and 2019). The library was built by means of the immunoSEQ multiplex PCR assay. For the multiplex PCR, a mixture combining 60 forward primers for TCR Vbeta segments and 13 reverse primers for TCR Jbeta segments was used. TCRdb took this table from immuneACCESS and kept in-frame rearrangements with V and J called. Such tables lack part of the clones; where checked against another copy, unresolved V genes explain under half of the gap, and the rest is unexplained. Here the sample has about 230,000 clones; around 89% occur a single time. The ten top clones hold roughly 0.99% of the sample. The material sequenced was PBMCs. Source of these receptors: a woman under 30 in good health and CMV-seronegative.

This clone came up once. The chain couples TRBV4-3 to TRBJ1-1, with D uncertain. This CDR3 has 15 amino acids. CDR1 and CDR2 from the germline V gene are LGHNA and YSLEER. The V end lost 5 bases, the J end lost 4 bases, and 17 bases lay between the germline ends. As DNA, the CDR3 is TGCGCCAGCAGCGCGACGCCGGCGGGTCCCACTGAAGCTTTCTTT. Its protein product is CASSATPAGPTEAFF.

A single count supports this clone. J is TRBJ2-7 and V is TRBV19, with 12 bases that match TRBD1. The V gene end was trimmed by 5 bases and the J gene end by 5 bases; junction bases not matched to a gene: 10. The CDR3 is 16 residues long. The germline V gene has CDR1 LNHDA and CDR2 SQIVND (reference sequence). CDR3 nucleotides: TGTGCCAGTAGTGATTCCTCGGGACAGGGGGCCCACGAGCAGTACTTC. Translation gives CASSDSSGQGAHEQYF. Combining the CDR3 with reference TRBV19 and TRBJ2-7 gives the whole variable domain DGGITQSPKYLFRKEGQNVTLSCEQNLNHDAMYWYRQDPGQGLRLIYYSQIVNDFQKGDIAEGYSVSREKKESFPLTVTSAQKNPTAFYLCASSDSSGQGAHEQYFGPGTRLTVT.

The CDR3 DNA sequence: TGTGCCAGCAGCGTACTAGCGGGACTTTCCTACGAGCAGTACTTC. Its translation is CASSVLAGLSYEQYF. V usage is TRBV7-8 and J usage is TRBJ2-7, with TRBD2 matching over 10 bases. CDR1 SGHVS and CDR2 FQNEAQ come from the germline V gene. The V segment lost 5 bases and the J segment 1 base; nucleotides outside the gene matches: 5. The CDR3 contains 15 residues.

The gene calls are TRBV7-2 and TRBJ1-2; D not certain. This CDR3 region has 12 residues. The germline V gene has CDR1 SGHTA and CDR2 FQGNSA. V lost 3 bases to trimming and J lost 8 bases, with 10 bases between them. This CDR3 reads CASSLGPGGYTF. In DNA form, the CDR3 reads TGTGCCAGCAGCTTGGGTCCCGGGGGCTACACCTTC.

The chain links TRBV7-9 to TRBJ2-7; 8 bases match TRBD2. Germline V lookup: CDR1 SEHNR, CDR2 FQNEAQ (reference sequence). V was clipped by 7 bases and J by 0 bases; unmatched bases: 2. The length of the CDR3 is 13 residues. CDR3 DNA sequence: TGTGCCAGCACGGGGACTAGCTCCTACGAGCAGTACTTC. As protein: CASTGTSSYEQYF.

The chain is built from TRBV28 and TRBJ1-5, with D hard to call. Germline-derived CDR1 and CDR2 are MDHEN and SYDVKM. The CDR3 has 14 amino acids. V lost 7 bases to trimming and J lost 6 bases, with 16 bases between them. CDR3: CASTSTGNLQPQHF. As DNA, the CDR3 is TGTGCCAGCACATCGACCGGGAACCTTCAGCCCCAGCATTTT. The full variable domain, in which reference TRBV28 and TRBJ1-5 provide the parts outside the CDR3, is DVKVTQSSRYLVKRTGEKVFLECVQDMDHENMFWYRQDPGLGLRLIYFSYDVKMKEKGDIPEGYSVSREKKERFSLILESASTNQTSMYLCASTSTGNLQPQHFGDGTRLSIL.

This clone has a single count. The rearrangement joins TRBV5-1 to TRBJ2-7; 8 nucleotides line up with TRBD1. V shed 0 bases and J 1 base; nucleotides not matched to a gene: 6. The V gene's germline CDR1 is SGHRS and CDR2 YFSETQ. This CDR3 spans 16 amino acids. CDR3 sequence: CASSLGFGQGSYEQYF. The CDR3 nucleotides read TGCGCCAGCAGCTTGGGTTTTGGACAGGGATCCTACGAGCAGTACTTC. Full variable domain (missing parts from reference TRBV5-1 and TRBJ2-7): KAGVTQTPRYLIKTRGQQVTLSCSPISGHRSVSWYQQTPGQGLQFLFEYFSETQRNKGNFPGRFSGRQFSNSRSEMNVSTLELGDSALYLCASSLGFGQGSYEQYFGPGTRLTVT.

V gene TRBV7-2 combines with J gene TRBJ2-3, with 15 bases fitting TRBD2. The CDR3 loop spans 18 amino acids. Germline CDR1 is SGHTA and CDR2 is FQGNSA. V was clipped by 0 bases and J by 4 bases; unmatched bases: 5. In nucleotides, the CDR3 is TGTGCCAGCAGCTTAGCGGGGACTAGCGGGAGGTTAGCAGATACGCAGTATTTT. Translated: CASSLAGTSGRLADTQYF. Based on the CDR3 plus reference TRBV7-2 and TRBJ2-3, the full variable domain is GAGVSQSPSNKVTEKGKDVELRCDPISGHTALYWYRQSLGQGLEFLIYFQGNSAPDKSGLPSDRFSAERTGGSVSTLTIQRTQQEDSAVYLCASSLAGTSGRLADTQYFGPGTRLTVL.

J is TRBJ2-7 and V is TRBV2; TRBD2 matches 10 bases. Trimming cost V 7 bases and J 3 bases; bases outside gene matches: 9. The germline V gene has CDR1 SNHLY and CDR2 FYNNEI. The CDR3 runs to 15 residues. The CDR3 loop reads CASTPQLAGIYEQYF. CDR3 nucleotides: TGTGCCAGCACCCCCCAACTAGCGGGGATCTACGAGCAGTACTTC. Looking up the rest from reference TRBV2 and TRBJ2-7 gives the full variable domain: EPEVTQTPSHQVTQMGQEVILRCVPISNHLYFYWYRQILGQKVEFLVSFYNNEISEKSEIFDDQFSVERPDGSNFTLKIRSTKLEDSAMYFCASTPQLAGIYEQYFGPGTRLTVT.

The chain joins TRBV5-6 to TRBJ1-2; TRBD1 is a possible D gene (5 bases). Germline assignment: CDR1 SGHDT and CDR2 YYEEEE. With 1 base removed from V and 0 bases from J, the gap between germline ends came to 10 bases. The CDR3 totals 15 residues. The CDR3 region has the DNA TGTGCCAGCAGCTTGCGTGACAGACCTAACTATGGCTACACCTTC. Encoded protein: CASSLRDRPNYGYTF.

This clone was seen a few times. The genes are TRBV9 and TRBJ2-2; TRBD1 might be the D (5 bases). The V gene lost 3 bases and the J gene lost 4 bases, with 10 bases spanning the gap. Germline CDR1 and CDR2: SGDLS and YYNGEE. The CDR3 is made up of 14 amino acids. CDR3 sequence (DNA): TGTGCCAGCAGCGGTACAGGCGGCACCGGGGAGCTGTTTTTT. It is translated as CASSGTGGTGELFF.

This chain connects TRBV29-1 to TRBJ1-4; maybe TRBD1 (6 bases). Trimming took off 7 bases at V and 8 bases at J, with 20 bases between the two ends. The CDR3 is made up of 14 amino acids. CDR1 and CDR2 (germline): SQVTM, ANQGSEA. CDR3: CSGRQAGFGEKLFF. CDR3 sequence (DNA): TGCAGCGGGAGACAGGCAGGGTTTGGAGAAAAACTGTTTTTT.

This rearrangement joins TRBV5-8 to TRBJ2-7; 11 positions agree with TRBD2. CDR1 is SGHTS, CDR2 YDEGEE, per germline. The CDR3 consists of 15 residues. V lost 4 bases, J lost 2 bases, and 5 bases stayed unmatched. The DNA for the CDR3 is TGTGCCAGCAGCCCCGGGACTAGCGGCACCTACGAGCAGTACTTC. As protein: CASSPGTSGTYEQYF.

The DNA for the CDR3 is TGTGCCAGCAGTGAAGGAGGGAAGTCGCAGTATTTT. The encoded protein is CASSEGGKSQYF. The J gene is TRBJ2-3, the V gene TRBV2; perhaps TRBD2 as D (5 bases). The ends were cut back, 1 base at V and 10 bases at J, with 9 bases in the middle. This CDR3 has 12 residues. CDR1 and CDR2 from the germline V gene are SNHLY and FYNNEI. The entire variable domain, with the rest obtained from reference TRBV2 and TRBJ2-3, is as follows: EPEVTQTPSHQVTQMGQEVILRCVPISNHLYFYWYRQILGQKVEFLVSFYNNEISEKSEIFDDQFSVERPDGSNFTLKIRSTKLEDSAMYFCASSEGGKSQYFGPGTRLTVL.

The V call is TRBV11-2, the J call TRBJ2-5, with no clear D. The DNA matches TRBJ2-7 better at its end, which makes the J call doubtful. The CDR3 is made up of 15 amino acids. Germline lookup yields CDR1 SGHAT and CDR2 FQNNGV. The CDR3 loop reads CASSLEPMVWYEQYF. Written as DNA, the CDR3 is TGTGCCAGCAGCTTAGAACCTATGGTTTGGTACGAGCAGTACTTC.

This clone was observed once. The chain combines TRBV10-3 with TRBJ1-6; 11 bases are a match to TRBD1. V lost 1 base to trimming and J lost 9 bases; unmatched junction nucleotides: 11. In germline, CDR1 is ENHRY, CDR2 SYGVKD. The CDR3 spans 18 residues. CDR3 region: CAISEYAGQGVSFSPLHF. CDR3 coding DNA: TGTGCCATCAGTGAGTACGCGGGACAGGGGGTGTCTTTTTCACCCCTCCACTTT.

This clone showed up just once. This chain uses TRBV7-2 with TRBJ2-5; the match to TRBD1 covers 9 bases. Germline lookup yields CDR1 SGHTA and CDR2 FQGNSA. The trim removed 5 bases at V and 2 bases at J, leaving 9 bases unmatched. This CDR3 has 16 residues. CDR3 sequence (DNA): TGTGCCAGCAGCCAGGGACAGGGAAGAAGACAAGAGACCCAGTACTTC. It specifies CASSQGQGRRQETQYF.

This clone was seen only once. This chain uses TRBV11-3 with TRBJ2-1; 7 positions agree with TRBD2. V lost 5 bases and J lost 7; bases outside the gene matches: 11. Germline CDR1 and CDR2: SGHNT and YENEEA. The CDR3 runs 15 residues. The CDR3 here is CASSPGRGSYNEQFF. CDR3 DNA: TGTGCCAGCAGCCCCGGGCGCGGGAGTTATAATGAGCAGTTCTTC.

The chain carries TRBV11-2 and TRBJ2-7; tentatively, D is TRBD1 (5 bases). Germline lookup yields CDR1 SGHAT and CDR2 FQNNGV. V was cut by 0 bases and J by 1 base, with 16 bases left in between. The CDR3 spans 17 residues. DNA for the CDR3: TGTGCCAGCAGCTTAGACTCGGCCCTGGACATTTCCTACGAGCAGTACTTC. Translating gives CASSLDSALDISYEQYF. Complete variable domain (other parts from reference TRBV11-2 and TRBJ2-7): EAGVAQSPRYKIIEKRQSVAFWCNPISGHATLYWYQQILGQGPKLLIQFQNNGVVDDSQLPKDRFSAERLKGVDSTLKIQPAKLEDSAVYLCASSLDSALDISYEQYFGPGTRLTVT.

This clone appeared a few times. The chain has TRBV4-1 and TRBJ2-1; 7 nucleotides line up with TRBD2. CDR3 length: 16 amino acids. Germline CDR1 and CDR2: MGHRA and YSYEKL. After removal of 1 base from V and 2 bases from J, the junction contained 5 bases not matched to a gene. The CDR3 sequence: CASSQVRLAAYNEQFF. In DNA, the CDR3 is TGCGCCAGCAGCCAAGTTCGGCTAGCGGCCTACAATGAGCAGTTCTTC.

This clone was counted a single time. The chain uses TRBV9 and TRBJ2-2; TRBD2 aligns across 8 bases. Trimming cost V 3 bases and J 6 bases; bases outside gene matches: 4. CDR1 SGDLS and CDR2 YYNGEE come from the germline V gene. The CDR3 has 14 amino acids. DNA of the CDR3: TGTGCCAGCAGCGCTAGCGGGTACTCCGGGGAGCTGTTTTTT. As protein: CASSASGYSGELFF.

The genes are TRBV11-3 and TRBJ1-5; possible D gene TRBD1, 6 bases. The V gene lost 5 bases and the J gene lost 5 bases, with 16 bases spanning the gap. This CDR3 spans 15 amino acids. CDR1 is SGHNT and CDR2 is YENEEA in the germline V gene. The CDR3 region has the DNA TGTGCCAGCAGCCACTTAATAGGGGGTGATCAGCCCCAGCATTTT. It translates to CASSHLIGGDQPQHF.